One sample yielded the 24 T cell receptor beta chains listed below, sequenced in a study of metastatic and nonmetastatic thyroid tumors. With MiXCR, TCRdb called clones anew from the PCR reads. The sample has 50,000 or so clones, around 25% seen once. Not a single patient had been given any form of treatment at any point before undergoing thyroid surgery. The material sequenced was blood. Receptors were obtained from a male donor with papillary thyroid cancer or a benign thyroid nodule (not recorded which). Some clones in this sample may be carry-over from other donors' samples.

This clone was seen a handful of times. This chain links TRBV6-1 with TRBJ1-2; TRBD1 agrees at 10 bases. The V segment lost 10 bases and the J segment 3 bases; nucleotides outside the gene matches: 17. Germline V gene lookup returns CDR1 MNHNS and CDR2 SASEGT. The CDR3 is 17 amino acids. CDR3 protein: CATHRDRGLIIDYGYTF. CDR3 DNA: TGTGCCACTCACAGGGACAGGGGCTTGATCATTGACTATGGCTACACCTTC.

V usage is TRBV5-1 and J usage is TRBJ2-7, with 7 bases aligning to TRBD1. Germline V gene data show CDR1 as SGHRS and CDR2 as YFSETQ. The CDR3 runs 14 residues. V gave up 5 bases and J gave up 5 bases; unmatched junction bases: 10. CDR3 coding DNA: TGCGCCAGCAGTCCAAAACGACAGGGAAACGAGCAGTACTTC. This encodes CASSPKRQGNEQYF.

Many counts were recorded for this clone. The rearrangement joins TRBV25-1 to TRBJ2-7; perhaps TRBD2 as D (6 bases). Trimming removed 6 bases from V and 6 bases from J, with 18 bases in between. The CDR3 loop spans 14 amino acids. CDR1 is MGHDK, CDR2 SYGVNS, per germline. CDR3 nucleotide sequence: TGTGCCAGCAGCCAGGGACTCCGGTCGGGCGAGCAGTACTTC. The encoded protein is CASSQGLRSGEQYF.

The J gene is TRBJ1-1, the V gene TRBV20-1; D may be TRBD1 (6 bases). This CDR3 has 14 amino acids. CDR1 and CDR2 (germline): DFQATT, SNEGSKA (reference sequence). V was cut by 1 base and J by 3 bases, with 12 bases left in between. Written as DNA, the CDR3 is TGCAGTGCTAGAGCAGTCAGGGGCGACACTGAAGCTTTCTTT. Translated: CSARAVRGDTEAFF.

J is TRBJ1-3 and V is TRBV19; D not certain. This CDR3 region has 16 residues. V was clipped by 4 bases and J by 0 bases, with 13 bases between them. From germline, CDR1 is LNHDA and CDR2 SQIVND (reference sequence). CDR3: CASSRISAGSGNTIYF. The CDR3 nucleotides are TGTGCCAGTAGTAGAATATCGGCCGGCTCTGGAAACACCATATATTTT.

This clone was seen a handful of times. A much bigger clone sits one base away, suggesting this may be a read error. The chain has TRBV5-1 and TRBJ2-1; D is unclear. This CDR3 is 15 amino acids long. CDR1 is SGHRS and CDR2 is YFSETQ in the germline V gene. The CDR3 protein is CAGSLEQVTYNEQFF. CDR3 DNA sequence: TGCGCCGGCAGCTTGGAGCAGGTTACCTACAATGAGCAGTTCTTC.

This clone was seen a single time. The chain couples TRBV5-6 to TRBJ2-7; D is unresolved. Germline CDR1 is SGHDT and CDR2 is YYEEEE. The CDR3 totals 14 residues. V lost 4 bases, J lost 3 bases, and 14 bases lay in between. The CDR3 nucleotides are TGTGCCAGCAGCCGCGCCGATTGGAACTACGAGCAGTACTTC. Protein: CASSRADWNYEQYF.

The sample holds many counts of this clone. The rearrangement links TRBV13 to TRBJ2-3; TRBD1 or TRBD2 may be the D gene (5 bases each). The CDR3 is made up of 16 amino acids. Germline V lookup: CDR1 PRHDT, CDR2 FYEKMQ (reference sequence). V was clipped by 0 bases and J by 1 base, with 11 bases between them. CDR3 nucleotides: TGTGCCAGCAGCTTAGGGCTTGGGGGACGCACAGATACGCAGTATTTT. This encodes CASSLGLGGRTDTQYF.

This clone appeared a few times. The chain is built from TRBV6-1 and TRBJ2-7, with TRBD2 identical over 12 bases. Trimming took 5 bases from V and 6 from J; bases not matched to a gene: 5. Germline-derived CDR1 and CDR2 are MNHNS and SASEGT. The CDR3 has 14 residues. CDR3 protein: CASSQTSGRFEQYF. CDR3 coding DNA: TGTGCCAGCAGTCAGACTAGCGGGAGATTCGAGCAGTACTTC.

This clone appeared many times. This sequence joins TRBV6-1 and TRBJ2-5; TRBD1 might be the D (6 bases). Germline V gene lookup returns CDR1 MNHNS and CDR2 SASEGT. Trimming shortened V by 1 base and J by 0 bases, and 6 bases separated the two germline ends. The CDR3 is made up of 14 amino acids. The CDR3 sequence: CASSEGTDQETQYF. The DNA of the CDR3 is TGTGCCAGCAGTGAAGGGACAGACCAAGAGACCCAGTACTTC.

The chain carries TRBV6-2 or TRBV6-3 and TRBJ2-1, with TRBD2 matching over 9 bases. The CDR3 runs to 14 residues. CDR1 and CDR2 (germline): MNHEY, SVGEGT. J lost 4 bases, V lost 7 bases, and 5 bases had no gene match. This CDR3 reads CASTAGGDYNEQFF. CDR3 DNA: TGTGCCAGCACCGCGGGAGGGGATTACAATGAGCAGTTCTTC.

This clone was recorded at least ten times. This rearrangement joins TRBV5-1 to TRBJ2-3, with D possibly matching TRBD2 (5 bases). Per the germline V gene, CDR1 is SGHRS and CDR2 is YFSETQ. The V gene lost 2 bases and the J gene lost 1 base, with 5 bases spanning the gap. This CDR3 spans 13 amino acids. The CDR3 loop is CASSLAGTDTQYF. The CDR3 bases are TGCGCCAGCAGCTTAGCGGGCACAGATACGCAGTATTTT.

This clone came up many times. The sample carries other DNA sequences with the same CDR3. This chain links TRBV11-1 with TRBJ2-1; D is unclear. The CDR3 has 16 amino acids. CDR1 and CDR2 (germline): SGHAT, FQDESV (reference sequence). V lost 5 bases to trimming and J lost 0 bases, with 14 bases between them. The CDR3 sequence: CASSIGFLSSYNEQFF. The CDR3 DNA reads as TGTGCCAGCAGCATCGGTTTCTTGAGCTCCTACAATGAGCAGTTCTTC.

This clone was counted only a few times. This chain's CDR3 is CASSVTTSGRAYEQFF. CDR3 nucleotides: TGTGCCAGCAGTGTAACAACTAGCGGGAGGGCCTATGAGCAGTTCTTC. The chain recombines TRBV6-1 with TRBJ2-1, with TRBD2 matching over 13 bases. CDR3 length: 16 residues. V lost 4 bases and J lost 8; bases outside the gene matches: 8. Germline lookup yields CDR1 MNHNS and CDR2 SASEGT.

Sample share makes this clone medium-sized. V usage is TRBV30 and J usage is TRBJ2-7, with 9 positions matching TRBD2. V shed 4 bases and J 5 bases; nucleotides not matched to a gene: 3. This CDR3 region has 12 residues. Germline CDR1 reads GTSNPN; CDR2 reads SVGIG (reference sequence). This CDR3 reads CAWTAGGHEQYF. CDR3 sequence (DNA): TGTGCCTGGACAGCGGGAGGTCACGAGCAGTACTTC.

This clone is medium-sized. The CDR3 coding sequence is TGTGCCAGCAGTCCCCTGGGGACTAGCGGGAGTCTCGACAATGAGCAGTTCTTC. Translating gives CASSPLGTSGSLDNEQFF. J is TRBJ2-1 and V is TRBV6-5, with 14 bases identical to TRBD2. Germline V gene data show CDR1 as MNHEY and CDR2 as SVGAGI. The CDR3 has 18 residues. The V and J ends lost 5 bases and 5 bases, in that order; junction bases with no gene match: 11.

About this clone itself: A much larger clone is a single base away; this may be a read error. This rearrangement joins TRBV11-1 to TRBJ2-1; the D call may be TRBD1 or TRBD2 (5 bases each). This CDR3 has 15 residues. Looked up from germline, CDR1 is SGHAT and CDR2 is FQDESV (reference sequence). CDR3 in DNA: TGTGCCAGCAGCTTCGTCCGGGGACCCTACAGTGAGCAGTTCTTC. Translated, it gives CASSFVRGPYSEQFF.

This clone was observed a few times. A much larger clone differs by one base, so this may be a read error. The J gene is TRBJ2-1, the V gene TRBV20-1; 7 bases map to TRBD2. The CDR3 spans 14 residues. Germline loops: CDR1 DFQATT, CDR2 SNEGSKA (reference sequence). J gave up 6 bases and V 3 bases, and 8 bases lay outside the gene matches. CDR3 nucleotide sequence: TGCAGTGCTAGTGTGAGCGGGGAGTGCAATGAGCAGTTCTTC. Protein: CSASVSGECNEQFF.

V is TRBV11-1 and J is TRBJ2-2; D perhaps matches TRBD1 (6 bases). The germline V gene has CDR1 SGHAT and CDR2 FQDESV (reference sequence). The germline V and J ends were trimmed by 2 bases and 1 base, with 14 bases remaining between them. The CDR3 loop spans 17 amino acids. This chain's CDR3 is CASSLYQGSLNTGELFF. As DNA, the CDR3 is TGTGCCAGCAGCTTATACCAGGGGAGTTTGAACACCGGGGAGCTGTTTTTT.

The rearrangement uses TRBV6-1 and TRBJ1-1; D is ambiguous. This CDR3 region has 15 residues. V lost 3 bases and J lost 3, with 14 bases in between. Germline CDR1 reads MNHNS; CDR2 reads SASEGT. The CDR3 nucleotides are TGTGCCAGCAGTGACGACGGCATCAGCTACACTGAAGCTTTCTTT. It yields the protein CASSDDGISYTEAFF.

The chain couples TRBV11-3 to TRBJ2-3; TRBD2 is a possible D gene (5 bases). Per germline, CDR1 SGHNT and CDR2 YENEEA. Trimming left V 9 bases short and J 4 bases short, with 17 bases between. This CDR3 is built from 14 residues. The CDR3 coding sequence is TGTGCCAGTAGGAGGTGGGTAGTCTCAGATACGCAGTATTTT. This codes for CASRRWVVSDTQYF.

This clone was seen ten or more times. This chain uses TRBV20-1 with TRBJ1-6; D remains ambiguous. The CDR3 is 17 amino acids. Trimming took 0 bases from V and 0 from J, leaving 12 bases between them. Germline assignment: CDR1 DFQATT and CDR2 SNEGSKA (reference sequence). The CDR3 DNA reads as TGCAGTGCTAGAGAGCCTCGATCGAGCTCCTATAATTCACCCCTCCACTTT. It codes for CSAREPRSSSYNSPLHF.

The chain combines TRBV30 with TRBJ1-5, with TRBD1 matching 11 bases. Germline values: CDR1 GTSNPN, CDR2 SVGIG (reference sequence). V trimming: 2 bases; J trimming: 4 bases; junction bases outside the gene matches: 4. The CDR3 runs to 15 residues. CDR3 residues: CAWSLDRGRNQPQHF. The CDR3 coding sequence is TGTGCCTGGAGTCTGGACAGGGGGCGAAATCAGCCCCAGCATTTT.

This clone was detected ten times or more. The chain is built from TRBV20-1 and TRBJ2-7; TRBD1 matches at 8 bases. V lost 3 bases and J lost 7; bases outside the gene matches: 14. Germline V gene sequence: CDR1 DFQATT, CDR2 SNEGSKA (reference sequence). The CDR3 sequence is 15 residues long. The CDR3 coding sequence is TGCAGTGCTAGTAGGCCACAGGGGGGAAAGGGTGAGCAGTACTTC. Translated: CSASRPQGGKGEQYF.